One and the same sample provided the 25 T cell receptor beta chains below, sequenced in a study of blood T cell repertoires in COVID-19. Generated by immunoSEQ multiplex PCR, the TCRdb table keeps only in-frame clones and is missing some. The sample comprises roughly 200,000 clones, roughly 80% of which are singletons, and roughly 12% rests with the top ten. The sample taken for sequencing was peripheral blood. The receptors derive from a man aged 50 to 60 who had recovered from COVID-19.

The chain carries TRBV13 and TRBJ2-7, with a possible D match to TRBD2 (6 bases). In germline, CDR1 is PRHDT, CDR2 FYEKMQ (reference sequence). V was clipped by 2 bases and J by 0 bases, with 11 bases between them. The CDR3 runs to 15 residues. In DNA, the CDR3 is TGTGCCAGCAGCTTATTCGCGGGACTCTCCTACGAGCAGTACTTC. It codes for CASSLFAGLSYEQYF.

This chain joins TRBV13 and TRBJ2-3; D is undetermined. Germline loops: CDR1 PRHDT, CDR2 FYEKMQ (reference sequence). V lost 2 bases to trimming and J lost 0 bases, with 9 bases between them. The CDR3 is made up of 15 amino acids. The CDR3 loop is CASSLKLSSTDTQYF. The CDR3 coding sequence is TGTGCCAGCAGCTTAAAACTGTCTAGCACAGATACGCAGTATTTT.

The chain uses TRBV29-1 and TRBJ2-1; no clear D. CDR3 length: 15 amino acids. V was trimmed by 3 bases and J by 0 bases, leaving 12 bases between them. CDR1 and CDR2 (germline): SQVTM, ANQGSEA. CDR3 in DNA: TGCAGCGTTGACCTGCCTGCGGTCTCCTACAATGAGCAGTTCTTC. It codes for CSVDLPAVSYNEQFF.

This clone came up a few times. The V call is TRBV9, the J call TRBJ1-3; possible D gene TRBD1, 5 bases. V was shortened by 1 base and J by 5 bases, with 13 bases between the two germline ends. Germline V gene data show CDR1 as SGDLS and CDR2 as YYNGEE. CDR3 length: 15 amino acids. The chain's CDR3 is CASSVSSGQRNTIYF. In nucleotides, the CDR3 is TGTGCCAGCAGCGTATCCTCAGGGCAGAGAAACACCATATATTTT.

This clone was observed once. The chain employs TRBV7-9 and TRBJ2-5, with 12 nucleotides matching TRBD2. The CDR3 contains 15 residues. V lost 4 bases, J lost 5 bases, and 5 bases stayed unmatched. CDR1 and CDR2 from the germline V gene are SEHNR and FQNEAQ (reference sequence). This CDR3 is CASSSPTSGSETQYF. CDR3 in DNA: TGTGCCAGCAGCTCCCCGACTAGCGGGAGCGAGACCCAGTACTTC.

As DNA, the CDR3 is TGTGCCAGCAGCCTGCCGGGACTAGCGGAACCCCAAGAGACCCAGTACTTC. Protein: CASSLPGLAEPQETQYF. This chain links TRBV4-2 with TRBJ2-5; 11 bases align to TRBD2. The junction had 8 bases not matched to a gene; V was cut back by 4 bases and J by 1 base. This CDR3 has 17 residues. Germline assignment: CDR1 LGHNA and CDR2 YNFKEQ.

This clone was counted at least ten times. The chain employs TRBV19 and TRBJ1-2; D may be TRBD1 (6 bases). Trimming shortened V by 6 bases and J by 6 bases, and 17 bases separated the two germline ends. There are 14 residues in the CDR3. Germline V gene lookup returns CDR1 LNHDA and CDR2 SQIVND (reference sequence). The DNA of the CDR3 is TGTGCCAGTAGGATGACAGGCGAGGGGGATGGCTACACCTTC. It codes for CASRMTGEGDGYTF.

This clone was observed a few times. The V and J genes are TRBV4-2 and TRBJ1-2; D gene uncertain. Germline CDR1 LGHNA, CDR2 YNFKEQ. The CDR3 is 16 residues long. The V gene lost 0 bases and the J gene lost 1 base, with 12 bases spanning the gap. Here the CDR3 DNA reads TGTGCCAGCAGCCAAGATCTTCCCCGAGATAACTATGGCTACACCTTC. Translated: CASSQDLPRDNYGYTF.

The gene calls are TRBV6-6 and TRBJ1-1; D not resolved. Germline V gene lookup returns CDR1 MNHNY and CDR2 SVGAGI (reference sequence). This CDR3 contains 13 residues. V was cut by 4 bases and J by 3 bases, with 9 bases left in between. The CDR3, as DNA: TGTGCCAGCAGTTTCCCCCCGTACACTGAAGCTTTCTTT. Amino acid sequence: CASSFPPYTEAFF.

The chain joins TRBV30 to TRBJ2-6; D unresolved. The germline V gene has CDR1 GTSNPN and CDR2 SVGIG (reference sequence). The germline V and J ends were trimmed by 7 bases and 7 bases, with 14 bases remaining between them. This CDR3 has 13 amino acids. As DNA, the CDR3 is TGTGCCTTTCGCCGAGGTGGAGCCAACGTCCTGACTTTC. Protein product: CAFRRGGANVLTF.

J is TRBJ2-7 and V is TRBV7-2; TRBD2 aligns across 7 bases. This CDR3 region has 15 residues. V trimming: 3 bases; J trimming: 5 bases; junction bases outside the gene matches: 10. CDR1 SGHTA and CDR2 FQGNSA come from the germline V gene. This CDR3 reads CASSLGGSGSNEQYF. In DNA, the CDR3 is TGTGCCAGCAGCTTGGGCGGGAGTGGTTCCAACGAGCAGTACTTC.

This clone was seen only once. V is TRBV21-1 and J is TRBJ2-2; TRBD2, the D gene given by the table, was not confirmed from the DNA. TRBV21-1 is termed a pseudogene. The CDR3 runs 15 residues. DNA of the CDR3: TGTGCCAGCATCGAGAGGGGAGGGGACACCGGGGAGCTGTTTTTT. Protein sequence: CASIERGGDTGELFF.

The gene calls are TRBV5-1 and TRBJ1-1; 8 bases agree with TRBD1. Germline V lookup: CDR1 SGHRS, CDR2 YFSETQ. Trimming cost V 0 bases and J 1 base; bases outside gene matches: 2. The CDR3 is 15 amino acids. The CDR3 loop reads CASSLDRGSNTEAFF. As DNA, the CDR3 is TGCGCCAGCAGCTTGGACAGGGGGTCGAACACTGAAGCTTTCTTT.

The chain has TRBV7-8 and TRBJ2-7; 8 nucleotides line up with TRBD1. V trimming: 4 bases; J trimming: 3 bases; junction bases outside the gene matches: 11. The CDR3 is 16 amino acids. Per germline, CDR1 SGHVS and CDR2 FQNEAQ. CDR3 in amino acids: CASSSEQGGRIYEQYF. CDR3 DNA sequence: TGTGCCAGCAGCTCAGAACAGGGGGGACGAATCTACGAGCAGTACTTC.

The V call is TRBV6-5, the J call TRBJ1-2; TRBD1 matches at 8 bases. Germline CDR1 is MNHEY and CDR2 is SVGAGI. Trimming cost V 3 bases and J 8 bases; bases outside gene matches: 5. This CDR3 has 13 amino acids. For the CDR3, the DNA is TGTGCCAGCAGTTATGGACAGGGCCAAGGCTACACCTTC. Its translation is CASSYGQGQGYTF.

The CDR3 region is CASSTGTPPRYEQYF. Written as DNA, the CDR3 is TGTGCCAGCAGCACCGGGACTCCTCCGAGATACGAGCAGTACTTC. The rearrangement uses TRBV6-5 and TRBJ2-7; perhaps TRBD2 as D (6 bases). CDR3 length: 15 amino acids. V dropped 6 bases and J dropped 4 bases, with 19 bases sitting between them. The germline gives CDR1 MNHEY, CDR2 SVGAGI.

The rearrangement uses TRBV5-5 and TRBJ2-5, with D possibly matching TRBD1 (6 bases). V lost 4 bases and J lost 5, with 18 bases in between. This CDR3 is 15 amino acids long. The germline CDR1 and CDR2 sequences are SGHKS and YYEKEE (reference sequence). DNA for the CDR3: TGTGCCAGCAGCCCCTGGCTGGCAGGGGAGGAGACCCAGTACTTC. Residues: CASSPWLAGEETQYF.

The rearrangement links TRBV4-1 to TRBJ2-1, with D maybe TRBD1 (7 bases). Per the germline V gene, CDR1 is MGHRA and CDR2 is YSYEKL. With 3 bases removed from V and 4 bases from J, the gap between germline ends came to 19 bases. This CDR3 is 17 amino acids long. CDR3 residues: CASSHPAGGNKYNEQFF. In DNA form, the CDR3 reads TGCGCCAGCAGCCACCCTGCAGGGGGGAATAAGTACAATGAGCAGTTCTTC.

The rearrangement joins TRBV5-6 to TRBJ1-6; D is unresolved. This CDR3 is built from 12 residues. With 1 base removed from V and 9 bases from J, the gap between germline ends came to 5 bases. Germline V gene sequence: CDR1 SGHDT, CDR2 YYEEEE. CDR3 nucleotide sequence: TGTGCCAGCAGCTTGAGCCTTTCACCCCTCCACTTT. This translates into CASSLSLSPLHF.

The V call is TRBV5-1, the J call TRBJ2-1; the D gene is possibly TRBD2 (6 bases). The CDR3 runs 15 residues. Trimming took off 6 bases at V and 0 bases at J, with 13 bases between the two ends. Germline-derived CDR1 and CDR2 are SGHRS and YFSETQ. The CDR3 region is CASNTGTLSYNEQFF. CDR3 in DNA: TGCGCCAGCAATACCGGGACTCTCTCCTACAATGAGCAGTTCTTC. Based on the CDR3 plus reference TRBV5-1 and TRBJ2-1, the full variable domain is KAGVTQTPRYLIKTRGQQVTLSCSPISGHRSVSWYQQTPGQGLQFLFEYFSETQRNKGNFPGRFSGRQFSNSRSEMNVSTLELGDSALYLCASNTGTLSYNEQFFGPGTRLTVL.

This clone came up once. The chain recombines TRBV27 with TRBJ2-7; 7 bases agree with TRBD2. The V gene's germline CDR1 is MNHEY and CDR2 SMNVEV (reference sequence). This CDR3 region has 15 residues. Trimming took 5 bases from V and 0 from J; bases not matched to a gene: 7. The CDR3 DNA reads TGTGCCAGCAGTCTTACCCGGGACTACTCCTACGAGCAGTACTTC. Its protein product is CASSLTRDYSYEQYF.

This chain joins TRBV4-2 and TRBJ1-2, with D perhaps matching TRBD1 (5 bases). With 5 bases removed from V and 2 bases from J, the gap between germline ends came to 15 bases. This CDR3 region has 15 residues. CDR1 is LGHNA, CDR2 YNFKEQ, per germline. In DNA, the CDR3 is TGTGCCAGCAGCGACCAGACAGCCTTGAACTATGGCTACACCTTC. Its protein product is CASSDQTALNYGYTF.

This chain joins TRBV2 and TRBJ2-7; 11 bases are shared with TRBD2. CDR3 length: 15 residues. Germline V gives CDR1 SNHLY, CDR2 FYNNEI. V shed 5 bases and J 6 bases; nucleotides not matched to a gene: 9. CDR3 sequence: CASSYLLAGVGEQYF. CDR3 nucleotide sequence: TGTGCCAGCAGTTATTTACTAGCGGGAGTGGGCGAGCAGTACTTC.

The count of this clone is one. The genes are TRBV19 and TRBJ1-1, with TRBD1 matching 10 bases. The CDR3 sequence is 14 residues long. Trimming took 4 bases from V and 5 from J; bases not matched to a gene: 4. In germline, CDR1 is LNHDA, CDR2 SQIVND (reference sequence). DNA of the CDR3: TGTGCCAGTAGTACTCGGGACAGGGGTACTGAAGCTTTCTTT. This codes for CASSTRDRGTEAFF.

This chain links TRBV2 with TRBJ2-1; 7 bases are a match to TRBD1. The V gene's germline CDR1 is SNHLY and CDR2 FYNNEI. V was pared by 5 bases and J by 10 bases, with 14 bases of the junction left unmatched. This CDR3 has 15 amino acids. The CDR3, as DNA: TGTGCCAGCAGTTTGTCCGGGACAGCGGTTGGGGAGCAGTTCTTC. Translation gives CASSLSGTAVGEQFF.